Below are 5 T cell receptor beta chains sequenced from a single sample in a study of T cell responses to AZD1222 COVID-19 vaccine. The repertoire was sequenced with immunoSEQ multiplex PCR; TCRdb's copy has only in-frame clones and lacks some. The sample carries about 110,000 clones, 70% to 90% recorded once. The source material was peripheral blood, sampled on day 0 of AZD1222 vaccination. Receptors were obtained from an adult in good health.

The chain carries TRBV11-1 and TRBJ2-3, with D possibly TRBD2 on 7 matching bases. CDR1 and CDR2 (germline): SGHAT, FQDESV (reference sequence). The ends were cut back, 3 bases at V and 3 bases at J, with 16 bases in the middle. The CDR3 runs 16 residues. CDR3 amino acids: CASSFDGGRITDTQYF. The CDR3 DNA is TGTGCCAGCAGCTTTGACGGGGGGCGCATTACAGATACGCAGTATTTT.

The rearrangement links TRBV6-2 or TRBV6-3 to TRBJ2-7; 7 bases line up with TRBD2. From germline, CDR1 is MNHEY and CDR2 SVGEGT. The CDR3 covers 19 residues. The trim removed 4 bases at V and 0 bases at J, leaving 18 bases unmatched. The CDR3 DNA is TGTGCCAGCAGTTTAATGGCCTTTCGCGAAAGCGGGGACTCCTACGAGCAGTACTTC. Translated, it gives CASSLMAFRESGDSYEQYF.

The rearrangement joins TRBV5-4 to TRBJ2-7; 8 bases agree with TRBD1. CDR1 SGHNT and CDR2 YYREEE come from the germline V gene (reference sequence). V dropped 4 bases and J dropped 0; count of bases not matched to a gene: 6. This CDR3 is 15 amino acids long. The CDR3 DNA reads TGTGCCAGCAGCGCCCGGGACAGGAGCTCCTACGAGCAGTACTTC. It translates to CASSARDRSSYEQYF.

The chain couples TRBV9 to TRBJ2-1, with D perhaps TRBD2 (5 bases). The V and J ends lost 0 bases and 4 bases respectively, with 11 bases between them. The CDR3 is 15 residues long. Looked up from germline, CDR1 is SGDLS and CDR2 is YYNGEE. CDR3 coding DNA: TGTGCCAGCAGCGTAGAGGTCACGGGGTACAATGAGCAGTTCTTC. As protein: CASSVEVTGYNEQFF.

CDR3 sequence: CASSPLRGAGETQYF. In DNA, the CDR3 is TGTGCCAGCAGCCCCCTGAGGGGGGCAGGGGAGACCCAGTACTTC. The chain combines TRBV5-4 with TRBJ2-5; D possibly uses TRBD1 or TRBD2 (6 bases each). Germline V lookup: CDR1 SGHNT, CDR2 YYREEE (reference sequence). V lost 4 bases to trimming and J lost 5 bases, with 18 bases between them. CDR3 size: 15 residues. The whole variable domain, remainder taken from reference TRBV5-4 and TRBJ2-5, is ETGVTQSPTHLIKTRGQQVTLRCSSQSGHNTVSWYQQALGQGPQFIFQYYREEENGRGNFPPRFSGLQFPNYSSELNVNALELDDSALYLCASSPLRGAGETQYFGPGTRLLVL.